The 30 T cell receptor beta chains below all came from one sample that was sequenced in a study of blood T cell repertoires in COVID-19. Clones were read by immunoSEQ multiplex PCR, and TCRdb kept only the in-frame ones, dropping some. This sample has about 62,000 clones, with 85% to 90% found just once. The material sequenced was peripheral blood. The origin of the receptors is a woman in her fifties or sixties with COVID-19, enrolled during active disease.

The CDR3 loop reads CASRGAGYEQYF. The DNA for the CDR3 is TGTGCCAGCAGAGGTGCGGGCTACGAGCAGTACTTC. The chain is built from TRBV6-6 and TRBJ2-7, with a possible D match to TRBD2 (5 bases). V was cut by 6 bases and J by 3 bases, with 9 bases left in between. Germline CDR1 MNHNY, CDR2 SVGAGI (reference sequence). The CDR3 consists of 12 residues.

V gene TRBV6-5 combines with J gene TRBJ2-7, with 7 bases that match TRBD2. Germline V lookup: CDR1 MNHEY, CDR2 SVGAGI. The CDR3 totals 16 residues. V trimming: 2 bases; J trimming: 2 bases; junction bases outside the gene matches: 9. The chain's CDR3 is CASSYRWEGPAYEQYF. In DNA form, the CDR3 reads TGTGCCAGCAGTTACCGCTGGGAGGGGCCCGCCTACGAGCAGTACTTC.

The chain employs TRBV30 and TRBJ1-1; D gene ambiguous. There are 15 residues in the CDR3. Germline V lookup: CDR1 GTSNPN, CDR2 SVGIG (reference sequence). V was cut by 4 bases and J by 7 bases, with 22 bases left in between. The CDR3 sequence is CAWIGRNTRRGEAFF. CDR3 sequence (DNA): TGTGCCTGGATTGGGAGGAATACACGACGTGGTGAAGCTTTCTTT.

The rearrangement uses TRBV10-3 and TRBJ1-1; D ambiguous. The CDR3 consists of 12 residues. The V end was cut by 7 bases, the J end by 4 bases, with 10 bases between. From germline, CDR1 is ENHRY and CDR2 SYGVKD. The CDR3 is CAITGLGTEAFF. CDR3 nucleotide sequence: TGTGCCATCACAGGCTTGGGCACTGAAGCTTTCTTT.

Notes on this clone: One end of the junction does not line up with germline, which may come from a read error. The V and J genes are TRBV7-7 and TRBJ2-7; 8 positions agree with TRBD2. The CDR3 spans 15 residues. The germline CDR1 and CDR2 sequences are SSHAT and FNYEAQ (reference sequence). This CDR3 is CASSLLAGGSYEQYF. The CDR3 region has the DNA TGTGCTAGCAGCCTCCTGGCGGGAGGTTCCTACGAGCAGTACTTC.

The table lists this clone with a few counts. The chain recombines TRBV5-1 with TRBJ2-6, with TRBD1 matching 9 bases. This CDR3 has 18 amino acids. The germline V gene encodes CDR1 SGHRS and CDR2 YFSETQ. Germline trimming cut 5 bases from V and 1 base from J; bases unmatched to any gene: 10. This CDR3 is CASSRPGQGGSGANVLTF. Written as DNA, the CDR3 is TGCGCCAGCAGTAGGCCGGGACAGGGCGGGTCTGGGGCCAACGTCCTGACTTTC.

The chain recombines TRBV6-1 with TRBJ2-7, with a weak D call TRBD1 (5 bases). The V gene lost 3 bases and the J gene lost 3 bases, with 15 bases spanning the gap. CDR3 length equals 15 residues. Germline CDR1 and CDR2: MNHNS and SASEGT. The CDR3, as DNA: TGTGCCAGCAGTGAGGCCCCACAGGTAGTCTACGAGCAGTACTTC. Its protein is CASSEAPQVVYEQYF.

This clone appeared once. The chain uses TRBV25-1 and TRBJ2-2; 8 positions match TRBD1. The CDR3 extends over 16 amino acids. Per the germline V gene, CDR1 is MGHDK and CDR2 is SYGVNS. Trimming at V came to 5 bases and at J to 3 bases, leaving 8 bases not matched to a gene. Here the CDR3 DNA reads TGTGCCAGCAGTAAGACCCGGACAGGGTACACCGGGGAGCTGTTTTTT. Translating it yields CASSKTRTGYTGELFF.

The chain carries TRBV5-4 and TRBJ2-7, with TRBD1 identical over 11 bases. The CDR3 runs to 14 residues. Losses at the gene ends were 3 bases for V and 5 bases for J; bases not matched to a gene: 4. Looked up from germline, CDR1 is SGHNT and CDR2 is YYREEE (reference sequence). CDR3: CASSSGQGVHEQYF. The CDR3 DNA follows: TGTGCCAGCAGCTCGGGACAGGGGGTGCACGAGCAGTACTTC. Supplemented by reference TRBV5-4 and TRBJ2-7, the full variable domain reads ETGVTQSPTHLIKTRGQQVTLRCSSQSGHNTVSWYQQALGQGPQFIFQYYREEENGRGNFPPRFSGLQFPNYSSELNVNALELDDSALYLCASSSGQGVHEQYFGPGTRLTVT.

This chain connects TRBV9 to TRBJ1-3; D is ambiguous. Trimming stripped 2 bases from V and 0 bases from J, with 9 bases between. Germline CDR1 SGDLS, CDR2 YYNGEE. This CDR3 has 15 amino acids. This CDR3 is CASSVNRNSGNTIYF. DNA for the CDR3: TGTGCCAGCAGCGTCAACAGAAACTCTGGAAACACCATATATTTT.

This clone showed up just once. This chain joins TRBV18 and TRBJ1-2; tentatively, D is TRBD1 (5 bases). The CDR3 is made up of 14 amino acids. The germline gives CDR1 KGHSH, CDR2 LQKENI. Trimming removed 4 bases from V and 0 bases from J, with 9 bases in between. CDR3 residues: CASSRTRANYGYTF. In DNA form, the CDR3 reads TGTGCCAGCTCACGGACAAGAGCTAACTATGGCTACACCTTC. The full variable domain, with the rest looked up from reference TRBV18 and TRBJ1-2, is NAGVMQNPRHLVRRRGQEARLRCSPMKGHSHVYWYRQLPEEGLKFMVYLQKENIIDESGMPKERFSAEFPKEGPSILRIQQVVRGDSAAYFCASSRTRANYGYTFGSGTRLTVV.

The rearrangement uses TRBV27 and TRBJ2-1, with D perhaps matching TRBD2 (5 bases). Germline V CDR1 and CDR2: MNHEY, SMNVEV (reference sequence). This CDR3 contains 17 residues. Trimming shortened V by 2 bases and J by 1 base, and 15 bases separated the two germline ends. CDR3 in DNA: TGTGCCAGCAGTTTACCTAACGGACTGACGTCCTACAATGAGCAGTTCTTC. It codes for CASSLPNGLTSYNEQFF.

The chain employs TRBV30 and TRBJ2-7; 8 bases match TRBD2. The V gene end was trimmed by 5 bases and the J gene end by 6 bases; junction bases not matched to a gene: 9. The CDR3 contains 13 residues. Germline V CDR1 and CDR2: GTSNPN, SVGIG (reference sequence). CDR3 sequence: CAWGKGLAVEQYF. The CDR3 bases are TGTGCCTGGGGAAAAGGACTAGCCGTCGAGCAGTACTTC.

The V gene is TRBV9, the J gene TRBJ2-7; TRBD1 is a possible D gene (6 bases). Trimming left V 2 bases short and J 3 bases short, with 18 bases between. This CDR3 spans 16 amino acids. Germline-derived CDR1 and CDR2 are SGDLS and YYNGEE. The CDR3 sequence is CASSVLGREGVYEQYF. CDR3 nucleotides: TGTGCCAGCAGCGTTTTAGGCCGTGAGGGGGTCTACGAGCAGTACTTC.

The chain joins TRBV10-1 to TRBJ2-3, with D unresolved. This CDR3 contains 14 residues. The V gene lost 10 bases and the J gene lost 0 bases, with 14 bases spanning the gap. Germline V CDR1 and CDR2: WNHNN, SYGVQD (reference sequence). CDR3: CATTRDISTDTQYF. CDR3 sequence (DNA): TGCGCCACTACCCGTGACATCAGCACAGATACGCAGTATTTT.

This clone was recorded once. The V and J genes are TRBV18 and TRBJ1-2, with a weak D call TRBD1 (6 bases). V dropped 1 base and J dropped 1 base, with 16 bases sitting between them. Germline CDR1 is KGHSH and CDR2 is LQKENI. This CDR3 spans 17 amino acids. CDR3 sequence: CASSPRAGAANNYGYTF. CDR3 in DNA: TGTGCCAGCTCACCACGGGCAGGGGCTGCGAATAACTATGGCTACACCTTC.

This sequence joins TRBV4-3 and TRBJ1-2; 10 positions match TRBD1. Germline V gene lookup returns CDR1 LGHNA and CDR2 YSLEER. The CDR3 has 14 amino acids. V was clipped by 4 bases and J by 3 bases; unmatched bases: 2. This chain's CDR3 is CASSLGQGDYGYTF. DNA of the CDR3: TGCGCCAGCAGCCTTGGACAGGGGGACTATGGCTACACCTTC.

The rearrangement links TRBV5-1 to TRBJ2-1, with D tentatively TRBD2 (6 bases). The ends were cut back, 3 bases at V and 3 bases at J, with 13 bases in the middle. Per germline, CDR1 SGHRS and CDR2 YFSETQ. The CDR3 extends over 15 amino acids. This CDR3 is CASSYRGLFYNEQFF. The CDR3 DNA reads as TGCGCCAGCAGCTATCGGGGACTCTTCTACAATGAGCAGTTCTTC.

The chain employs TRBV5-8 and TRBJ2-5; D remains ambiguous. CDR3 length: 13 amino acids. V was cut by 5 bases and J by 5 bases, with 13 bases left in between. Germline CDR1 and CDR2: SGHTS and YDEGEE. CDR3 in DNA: TGTGCCAGCAGTTCCGCTGGCCTCGAGACCCAGTACTTC. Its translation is CASSSAGLETQYF.

CDR3 nucleotides: TGTGCCAGCTCACGAGGGCCGGGCTGGGAGACCCAGTACTTC. This codes for CASSRGPGWETQYF. J is TRBJ2-5 and V is TRBV18; weak D call: TRBD2 (5 bases). Germline assignment: CDR1 KGHSH and CDR2 LQKENI. The CDR3 extends over 14 amino acids. The V end was cut by 4 bases, the J end by 5 bases, with 14 bases between.

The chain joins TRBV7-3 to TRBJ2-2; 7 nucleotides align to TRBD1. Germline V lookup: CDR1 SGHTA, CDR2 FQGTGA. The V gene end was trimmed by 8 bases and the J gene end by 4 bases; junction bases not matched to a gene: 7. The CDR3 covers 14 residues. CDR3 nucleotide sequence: TGTGCCAGCGGTAGGGGGCGCTTCACCGGGGAGCTGTTTTTT. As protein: CASGRGRFTGELFF. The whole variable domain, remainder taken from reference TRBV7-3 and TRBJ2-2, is GAGVSQTPSNKVTEKGKYVELRCDPISGHTALYWYRQSLGQGPEFLIYFQGTGAADDSGLPNDRFFAVRPEGSVSTLKIQRTERGDSAVYLCASGRGRFTGELFFGEGSRLTVL.

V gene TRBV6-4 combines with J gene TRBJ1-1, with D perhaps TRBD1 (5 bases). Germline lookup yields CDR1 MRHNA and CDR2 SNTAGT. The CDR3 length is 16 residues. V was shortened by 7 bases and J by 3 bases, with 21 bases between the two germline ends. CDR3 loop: CASIGTRQPGHTEAFF. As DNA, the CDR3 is TGTGCCAGCATTGGAACCCGACAGCCGGGTCACACTGAAGCTTTCTTT.

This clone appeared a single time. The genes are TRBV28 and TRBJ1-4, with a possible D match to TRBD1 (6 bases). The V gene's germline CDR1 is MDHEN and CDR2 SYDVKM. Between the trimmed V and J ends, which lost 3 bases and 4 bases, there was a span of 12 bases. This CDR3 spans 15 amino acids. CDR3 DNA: TGTGCCAGCAGTTTGTCAGGGGTCCGTAATGAAAAACTGTTTTTT. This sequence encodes CASSLSGVRNEKLFF.

CDR3 sequence: CASSLYGGNSPLHF. CDR3 DNA: TGTGCCAGCAGTTTATACGGAGGGAATTCACCCCTCCACTTT. The chain carries TRBV27 and TRBJ1-6; D uncertain. The CDR3 extends over 14 amino acids. Trimming removed 1 base at V and 7 bases at J, with 8 bases between. The germline CDR1 and CDR2 sequences are MNHEY and SMNVEV (reference sequence).

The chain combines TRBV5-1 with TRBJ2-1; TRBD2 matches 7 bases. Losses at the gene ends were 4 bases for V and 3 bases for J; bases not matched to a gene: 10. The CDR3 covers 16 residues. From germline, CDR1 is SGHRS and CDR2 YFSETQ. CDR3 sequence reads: CASSANPSGGYNEQFF. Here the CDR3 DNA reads TGCGCCAGCAGCGCGAACCCTAGCGGAGGCTACAATGAGCAGTTCTTC.

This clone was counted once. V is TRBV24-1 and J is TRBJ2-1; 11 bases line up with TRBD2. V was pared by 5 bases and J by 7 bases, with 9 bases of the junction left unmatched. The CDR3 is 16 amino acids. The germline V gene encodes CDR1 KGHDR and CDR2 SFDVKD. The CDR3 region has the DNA TGTGCCACCAGTGGAGGCCTAGCGGGAGGATTAAATGAGCAGTTCTTC. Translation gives CATSGGLAGGLNEQFF.

As DNA, the CDR3 is TGTGCCAGCTCACCATGGGGGGGAGATTCACCCCTCCACTTT. This sequence encodes CASSPWGGDSPLHF. The V gene is TRBV18, the J gene TRBJ1-6; perhaps TRBD1 as D (5 bases). The CDR3 is made up of 14 amino acids. Looked up from germline, CDR1 is KGHSH and CDR2 is LQKENI. V was trimmed by 2 bases and J by 8 bases, leaving 10 bases between them. The full variable domain, with the rest looked up from reference TRBV18 and TRBJ1-6, is NAGVMQNPRHLVRRRGQEARLRCSPMKGHSHVYWYRQLPEEGLKFMVYLQKENIIDESGMPKERFSAEFPKEGPSILRIQQVVRGDSAAYFCASSPWGGDSPLHFGNGTRLTVT.

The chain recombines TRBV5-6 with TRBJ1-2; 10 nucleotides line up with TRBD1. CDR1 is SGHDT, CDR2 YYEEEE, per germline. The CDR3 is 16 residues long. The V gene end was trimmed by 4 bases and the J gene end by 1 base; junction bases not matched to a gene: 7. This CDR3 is CASSTDRGSFNYGYTF. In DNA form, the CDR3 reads TGTGCCAGCAGCACGGACAGGGGGAGCTTTAACTATGGCTACACCTTC.

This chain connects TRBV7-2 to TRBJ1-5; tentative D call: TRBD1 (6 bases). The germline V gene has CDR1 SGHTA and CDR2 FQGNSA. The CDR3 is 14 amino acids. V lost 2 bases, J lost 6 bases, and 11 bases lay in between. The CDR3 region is CASSLKGGFQPQHF. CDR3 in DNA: TGTGCCAGCAGCTTAAAAGGGGGTTTTCAGCCCCAGCATTTT.

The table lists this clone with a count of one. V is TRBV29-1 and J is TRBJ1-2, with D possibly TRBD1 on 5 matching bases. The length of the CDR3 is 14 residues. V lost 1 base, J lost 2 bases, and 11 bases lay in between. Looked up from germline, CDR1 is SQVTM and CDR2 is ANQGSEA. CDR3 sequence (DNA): TGCAGCGTTGAAGGATCAGGGTTGAACTATGGCTACACCTTC. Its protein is CSVEGSGLNYGYTF.